What follows describes a single TCR beta chain. Its antigen remains unidentified. The table came from immunoSEQ multiplex PCR; TCRdb's copy has only in-frame clones and leaves some out. The sample includes 55,000 to 65,000 clones, 80% to 90% of them seen just once. These data originate in a study of T cell responses to AZD1222 COVID-19 vaccine. The CDR3 totals 19 residues. V was pared by 5 bases and J by 0 bases, with 23 bases between. Germline V CDR1 and CDR2: LNHDA, SQIVND (reference sequence). Study-wide results and limits: Only a handful of AZD1222 recipients, more than five in all, had baseline seropositivity.

Material: peripheral blood, obtained on day 0 of AZD1222 vaccination. The sequence derives from an adult in good health. The gene calls are TRBV19 and TRBJ1-5; D gene uncertain. Written as DNA, the CDR3 is TGTGCCAGTAGTCCAGAAATCCGGGCCAGCCTAAATAGCAATCAGCCCCAGCATTTT. It specifies CASSPEIRASLNSNQPQHF.